What follows are 9 T cell receptor beta chains derived from one specimen sequenced in a study of shared clonotypes between healthy human individuals. Produced via immunoSEQ multiplex PCR; TCRdb's table is partial and in-frame only. The table records approximately 2,000,000 clones, under 95% of them present only once. The sequencing sample was made of naive CD4+ T cells from PBMCs. As to subset: CD45RA+ positively selected. The receptors shown here come from a young man in good health. Some clones in this sample may be carry-over from other donors' samples.

This chain uses TRBV2 with TRBJ2-7; D is possibly TRBD2 (6 bases). The V gene's germline CDR1 is SNHLY and CDR2 FYNNEI. The CDR3 consists of 16 residues. V lost 5 bases, J lost 7 bases, and 24 bases lay in between. CDR3 sequence: CASSTEAGYMWGEQYF. The CDR3 DNA follows: TGTGCCAGCAGTACCGAGGCGGGATATATGTGGGGGGAGCAGTACTTC.

This clone was detected once. CDR3: CASSLRYSGTHTLEQYF. The CDR3 DNA is TGCGCCAGCAGCTTGCGATACTCCGGGACCCACACTTTGGAGCAGTACTTC. This sequence joins TRBV5-1 and TRBJ2-7; perhaps D is TRBD1 or TRBD2 (5 bases each). The CDR3 runs to 17 residues. The V gene lost 1 base and the J gene lost 7 bases, with 24 bases spanning the gap. Germline assignment: CDR1 SGHRS and CDR2 YFSETQ.

This rearrangement joins TRBV5-4 to TRBJ2-2; D is perhaps TRBD1 (6 bases). CDR3 length: 13 residues. Trimming removed 3 bases at V and 6 bases at J, with 9 bases between. CDR1 and CDR2 from the germline V gene are SGHNT and YYREEE (reference sequence). Written as DNA, the CDR3 is TGTGCCAGCAGCTCCAGGGGTTCCGGGGAGCTGTTTTTT. This translates into CASSSRGSGELFF.

The chain combines TRBV7-3 with TRBJ2-1, with D unclear. V gave up 2 bases and J gave up 5 bases, with 7 bases separating them. CDR1 and CDR2 (germline): SGHTA, FQGTGA. The CDR3 covers 13 residues. The CDR3 here is CASSLDHHNEQFF. CDR3 coding DNA: TGTGCCAGCAGCTTAGACCACCACAATGAGCAGTTCTTC.

This clone was detected only once. This chain links TRBV7-8 with TRBJ2-6; maybe TRBD1 (6 bases). CDR3 length: 17 amino acids. From germline, CDR1 is SGHVS and CDR2 FQNEAQ. V lost 4 bases to trimming and J lost 0 bases, with 13 bases between them. The CDR3 region has the DNA TGTGCCAGCAGCTCTGGACAGACTATCTCTGGGGCCAACGTCCTGACTTTC. Its translation: CASSSGQTISGANVLTF. Complete variable domain (other parts from reference TRBV7-8 and TRBJ2-6): GAGVSQSPRYKVAKRGQDVALRCDPISGHVSLFWYQQALGQGPEFLTYFQNEAQLDKSGLPSDRFFAERPEGSVSTLKIQRTQQEDSAVYLCASSSGQTISGANVLTFGAGSRLTVL.

This clone has a single count. The chain has TRBV12-5 and TRBJ2-3; D gene ambiguous. This CDR3 has 11 amino acids. Germline CDR1 is LGHNT and CDR2 is FRNRAP. V lost 5 bases, J lost 4 bases, and 4 bases lay in between. The CDR3 nucleotides read TGTGCTAGTGGTGTGGCAGATACGCAGTATTTT. This gives the protein CASGVADTQYF.

The V gene is TRBV9, the J gene TRBJ2-1; no firm D call. V was pared by 2 bases and J by 7 bases, with 10 bases between. CDR1 and CDR2 (germline): SGDLS, YYNGEE. This CDR3 is 13 amino acids long. The CDR3 nucleotides read TGTGCCAGCAGCGTTGTAGGGCGGAATGAGCAGTTCTTC. Its translation is CASSVVGRNEQFF.

Remarks on this clone: The sample contains more than one DNA sequence encoding this CDR3. V and J are TRBV28 and TRBJ2-3; the D gene is possibly TRBD2 (6 bases). Trimming cost V 4 bases and J 0 bases, with 8 bases left between them. CDR1 and CDR2 (germline): MDHEN, SYDVKM. This CDR3 is 14 amino acids long. CDR3 DNA: TGTGCCAGCAGTTCGGGACTGAGCACAGATACGCAGTATTTT. Its translation: CASSSGLSTDTQYF.

The J gene is TRBJ2-3, the V gene TRBV5-1, with TRBD1 identical over 9 bases. The CDR3 spans 16 residues. The trim removed 7 bases at V and 4 bases at J, leaving 13 bases unmatched. Germline loops: CDR1 SGHRS, CDR2 YFSETQ. CDR3 in DNA: TGCGCCAGCGATAGGGGACAGGGAGGTGGACCAGATACGCAGTATTTT. Its protein product is CASDRGQGGGPDTQYF.